This TCR beta chain was retrieved from a study of shared clonotypes between healthy human individuals. Using immunoSEQ multiplex PCR, the repertoire was profiled, and TCRdb retains in-frame clones only, with some absent. The sample has about 1.1 million clones; approximately 75% are singletons. Whole-study findings and limits: In this cohort, only blood was sampled, and tissue repertoires likely differ.

This CDR3 region has 14 residues. Trimming pared 5 bases from V and 1 base from J, leaving 11 bases between. CDR1 is SGHTA, CDR2 FQGNSA, per germline. Points on this clone: Its target is unknown.

V is TRBV7-2 and J is TRBJ2-5, with D hard to call. The TCR sequence derives from a man between 18 and 35 years old in good health. Some clones in this sample may be carry-over from other donors' samples. The sample comprised memory CD4+ T cells from PBMCs. The subset is: CD45RA-negative fraction. In DNA, the CDR3 is TGTGCCAGCAGCCTTGGAATGGGCCAAGAGACCCAGTACTTC. The encoded protein is CASSLGMGQETQYF.